Each of the 32 T cell receptor beta chains below was sequenced from the same sample in a study of T cells in localized non-small cell lung cancer (dated by TCRdb to 2020 to 2022). The library was built by means of the immunoSEQ multiplex PCR assay. This immuneACCESS table, as held by TCRdb, lists in-frame sequences with V and J called but not all clones. Of the missing ones, under half trace to an unresolved V gene in checked studies; the others have no known cause. The sample has 15,000 to 20,000 clones on record, around 89% of them singletons. The ten largest clones take up 25% to 30% of the sample. The specimen comprised peripheral blood, sampled before any cancer treatment. The receptors shown here come from a female donor older than 55 with stage III squamous cell lung carcinoma.

This chain joins TRBV4-1 and TRBJ1-2; weak D call: TRBD1 (5 bases). Per germline, CDR1 MGHRA and CDR2 YSYEKL. Trimming removed 0 bases at V and 1 base at J, with 12 bases between. CDR3 length: 16 residues. CDR3 loop: CASSQDIGGLNYGYTF. CDR3 sequence (DNA): TGCGCCAGCAGCCAAGATATCGGGGGTCTTAACTATGGCTACACCTTC.

The chain combines TRBV19 with TRBJ1-1; D gene uncertain. V was pared by 1 base and J by 3 bases, with 12 bases between. The germline V gene encodes CDR1 LNHDA and CDR2 SQIVND (reference sequence). The CDR3 consists of 15 residues. The CDR3: CASSIARVGYTEAFF. The CDR3 DNA reads as TGTGCCAGTAGTATAGCTCGGGTAGGATACACTGAAGCTTTCTTT.

The rearrangement joins TRBV7-6 to TRBJ2-5, with 7 bases that match TRBD1. Per the germline V gene, CDR1 is SGHVS and CDR2 is FNYEAQ. The CDR3 length is 13 residues. V lost 2 bases to trimming and J lost 4 bases; unmatched junction nucleotides: 1. The CDR3 DNA is TGTGCCAGCAGCTTACCAGGGGGAGAGACCCAGTACTTC. This gives the protein CASSLPGGETQYF.

The chain carries TRBV6-5 and TRBJ1-5; D is unclear. CDR1 is MNHEY, CDR2 SVGAGI, per germline. This CDR3 region has 12 residues. The ends were cut back, 7 bases at V and 0 bases at J, with 4 bases in the middle. The CDR3 bases are TGTGCCAGCAAGTATAGCAATCAGCCCCAGCATTTT. Amino acids: CASKYSNQPQHF.

The J gene is TRBJ1-3, the V gene TRBV6-1; D is unclear. The germline V gene encodes CDR1 MNHNS and CDR2 SASEGT. The CDR3 sequence is 14 residues long. Trimming removed 2 bases at V and 0 bases at J, with 5 bases between. The CDR3 region has the DNA TGTGCCAGCAGTGAACCCTTCTCTGGAAACACCATATATTTT. Its protein product is CASSEPFSGNTIYF.

This clone was found a few times. The chain uses TRBV9 and TRBJ1-2; 7 bases map to TRBD1. CDR1 and CDR2 from the germline V gene are SGDLS and YYNGEE. The CDR3 is 15 amino acids. Losses at the gene ends were 0 bases for V and 4 bases for J; bases not matched to a gene: 6. The CDR3 DNA reads TGTGCCAGCAGCGTAGCGGGAACAGGGGTCTATGGCTACACCTTC. Its translation is CASSVAGTGVYGYTF. The entire variable domain, with the rest obtained from reference TRBV9 and TRBJ1-2, is as follows: DSGVTQTPKHLITATGQRVTLRCSPRSGDLSVYWYQQSLDQGLQFLIQYYNGEERAKGNILERFSAQQFPDLHSELNLSSLELGDSALYFCASSVAGTGVYGYTFGSGTRLTVV.

V gene TRBV5-1 combines with J gene TRBJ2-5; unclear D gene. V was shortened by 1 base and J by 3 bases, with 10 bases between the two germline ends. Germline CDR1 and CDR2: SGHRS and YFSETQ. The CDR3 length is 14 residues. CDR3 loop: CASSLPGAEETQYF. In nucleotides, the CDR3 is TGCGCCAGCAGCTTGCCCGGCGCCGAAGAGACCCAGTACTTC.

The gene calls are TRBV6-1 and TRBJ2-7, with D perhaps matching TRBD1 (6 bases). CDR1 and CDR2 from the germline V gene are MNHNS and SASEGT. V was clipped by 4 bases and J by 0 bases, with 13 bases between them. This CDR3 is 15 amino acids long. The CDR3 bases are TGTGCCAGCAGTGGGTACAGGGTGAGCTCCTACGAGCAGTACTTC. It codes for CASSGYRVSSYEQYF.

V is TRBV6-5 and J is TRBJ1-1; D may be TRBD1 (6 bases). Between the trimmed V and J ends, which lost 0 bases and 1 base, there was a span of 12 bases. Germline CDR1 MNHEY, CDR2 SVGAGI. The CDR3 spans 16 residues. The CDR3 here is CASSYSTGMRNTEAFF. The CDR3 DNA reads TGTGCCAGCAGTTACTCCACAGGGATGAGGAACACTGAAGCTTTCTTT.

This chain joins TRBV19 and TRBJ2-2; D is possibly TRBD2 (6 bases). V lost 4 bases and J lost 0, with 15 bases in between. Per germline, CDR1 LNHDA and CDR2 SQIVND (reference sequence). This CDR3 contains 17 residues. The DNA of the CDR3 is TGTGCCAGTAGTAATGGGGGGTTCCTCGCGAACACCGGGGAGCTGTTTTTT. Translated: CASSNGGFLANTGELFF.

For this clone: Mismatch with germline at one junction end may stem from a read error. This chain connects TRBV5-1 to TRBJ2-2; possibly TRBD2 for D (5 bases). The V gene's germline CDR1 is SGHRS and CDR2 YFSETQ. The CDR3 spans 13 residues. The CDR3 region has the DNA TGCGCCAGCAGCTTGGCCGGCACCGGGGAGCTGTCTTTT. This translates into CASSLAGTGELSF.

In its sample, this clone was seen once. The rearrangement joins TRBV6-1 to TRBJ2-5; D is unresolved. V lost 7 bases and J lost 5, with 17 bases in between. Germline CDR1 MNHNS, CDR2 SASEGT. This CDR3 is 14 amino acids long. Written as DNA, the CDR3 is TGTGCCAGCACACTGCCCTCAGTCGGGGAGACCCAGTACTTC. Translation: CASTLPSVGETQYF.

The gene calls are TRBV5-1 and TRBJ1-5; TRBD1 matches at 7 bases. CDR3 length equals 14 residues. The germline V gene has CDR1 SGHRS and CDR2 YFSETQ. The V and J ends lost 1 base and 3 bases, in that order; junction bases with no gene match: 1. The CDR3 coding sequence is TGCGCCAGCAGCTTGACAGGGGACAATCAGCCCCAGCATTTT. Protein product: CASSLTGDNQPQHF.

The CDR3 DNA reads as TGTGCCACCAGCAGGCGCCTAGAACAGAACACTGAAGCTTTCTTT. It translates to CATSRRLEQNTEAFF. This chain joins TRBV15 and TRBJ1-1; D not certain. V lost 3 bases, J lost 1 base, and 12 bases lay in between. The CDR3 runs 15 residues. CDR1 and CDR2 from the germline V gene are LNHNV and YYDKDF (reference sequence). Combining the CDR3 with reference TRBV15 and TRBJ1-1 gives the whole variable domain DAMVIQNPRYQVTQFGKPVTLSCSQTLNHNVMYWYQQKSSQAPKLLFHYYDKDFNNEADTPDNFQSRRPNTSFCFLDIRSPGLGDTAMYLCATSRRLEQNTEAFFGQGTRLTVV.

CDR3 in amino acids: CASSQLGTPREQFF. DNA of the CDR3: TGCGCCAGCAGCCAACTCGGGACCCCCAGGGAGCAGTTCTTC. The genes are TRBV4-1 and TRBJ2-1, with D perhaps given as TRBD1 or TRBD2 (5 bases each). This CDR3 contains 14 residues. Germline V gives CDR1 MGHRA, CDR2 YSYEKL. V lost 2 bases to trimming and J lost 10 bases, with 15 bases between them.

The chain is built from TRBV5-4 and TRBJ1-1; 10 bases align to TRBD1. The CDR3 contains 16 residues. Germline V gene sequence: CDR1 SGHNT, CDR2 YYREEE (reference sequence). V gave up 0 bases and J gave up 4 bases; unmatched junction bases: 6. CDR3 sequence: CASSLAGQGVGTEAFF. The DNA for the CDR3 is TGTGCCAGCAGCTTGGCCGGACAGGGGGTTGGCACTGAAGCTTTCTTT.

This clone was counted a few times. The rearrangement uses TRBV7-3 and TRBJ2-1; TRBD2 matches at 8 bases. Unmatched junction bases numbered 4, after V lost 1 base and J lost 8 bases. The CDR3 totals 14 residues. The germline V gene encodes CDR1 SGHTA and CDR2 FQGTGA. This chain's CDR3 is CASSLNGGEYEQFF. As DNA, the CDR3 is TGTGCCAGCAGCTTAAACGGGGGGGAGTATGAGCAGTTCTTC.

DNA for the CDR3: TGTGCCAGCAGCTTCTTAAAGGGACAGAACTATGGCTACACCTTC. Residues: CASSFLKGQNYGYTF. V usage is TRBV7-9 and J usage is TRBJ1-2, with 7 bases matching TRBD1. V trimming: 3 bases; J trimming: 2 bases; junction bases outside the gene matches: 6. The germline V gene encodes CDR1 SEHNR and CDR2 FQNEAQ (reference sequence). The CDR3 runs to 15 residues.

The J gene is TRBJ2-2, the V gene TRBV2; the D is unclear. Per the germline V gene, CDR1 is SNHLY and CDR2 is FYNNEI. Trimming cost V 6 bases and J 6 bases, with 11 bases left between them. The CDR3 is 13 amino acids. CDR3 sequence: CASRAAAPGELFF. The CDR3 region has the DNA TGTGCCAGCAGGGCCGCTGCACCCGGGGAGCTGTTTTTT.

The sample holds one count of this clone. This chain uses TRBV7-9 with TRBJ2-7; 8 nucleotides align to TRBD1. Trimming at V came to 1 base and at J to 3 bases, leaving 2 bases not matched to a gene. Per the germline V gene, CDR1 is SEHNR and CDR2 is FQNEAQ (reference sequence). The CDR3 is 14 residues long. The CDR3 here is CASSLGTGSYEQYF. The CDR3 DNA reads as TGTGCCAGCAGCTTAGGGACAGGGAGCTACGAGCAGTACTTC.

The chain links TRBV6-1 to TRBJ2-2, with 8 bases fitting TRBD2. The length of the CDR3 is 15 residues. The germline gives CDR1 MNHNS, CDR2 SASEGT. J was trimmed by 8 bases and V by 7 bases; bases with no gene match: 12. CDR3 region: CASMKQTSVSGELFF. The CDR3, as DNA: TGTGCCAGCATGAAACAGACTAGCGTCTCAGGGGAGCTGTTTTTT.

V gene TRBV6-6 combines with J gene TRBJ1-4; D is possibly TRBD1 (6 bases). The CDR3 runs to 14 residues. With 2 bases removed from V and 6 bases from J, the gap between germline ends came to 10 bases. Germline values: CDR1 MNHNY, CDR2 SVGAGI (reference sequence). The chain's CDR3 is CASSYRDKYEKLFF. The CDR3, as DNA: TGTGCCAGCAGTTACCGGGACAAGTATGAAAAACTGTTTTTT.

The rearrangement uses TRBV6-4 and TRBJ2-5; D could derive from TRBD1 or TRBD2 (6 bases each). This CDR3 region has 15 residues. Germline CDR1 and CDR2: MRHNA and SNTAGT. V was trimmed by 4 bases and J by 5 bases, leaving 17 bases between them. The CDR3 sequence: CASSASPGAGETQYF. The CDR3 DNA is TGTGCCAGCAGTGCGTCCCCAGGGGCGGGGGAGACCCAGTACTTC.

The CDR3 DNA reads TGCAGCGTCCGGGACAGGGAGAATGAGCAGTTCTTC. Translation gives CSVRDRENEQFF. The chain carries TRBV29-1 and TRBJ2-1; TRBD1 matches 9 bases. Unmatched junction bases numbered 4, after V lost 6 bases and J lost 7 bases. Germline CDR1 SQVTM, CDR2 ANQGSEA. The CDR3 runs to 12 residues.

The chain carries TRBV19 and TRBJ1-5; 8 nucleotides line up with TRBD1. Germline CDR1 and CDR2: LNHDA and SQIVND (reference sequence). The CDR3 spans 16 residues. Unmatched junction bases numbered 6, after V lost 5 bases and J lost 0 bases. The CDR3 loop is CASSFGTGHSNQPQHF. CDR3 bases: TGTGCCAGTAGTTTCGGGACAGGACATAGCAATCAGCCCCAGCATTTT.

The chain employs TRBV5-1 and TRBJ2-1; 10 bases match TRBD1. After removal of 6 bases from V and 7 bases from J, the junction contained 7 bases not matched to a gene. Germline CDR1 is SGHRS and CDR2 is YFSETQ. The CDR3 has 14 residues. The CDR3 protein is CASNPGTGVNEQFF. The CDR3 nucleotides are TGCGCCAGCAACCCCGGGACAGGGGTGAATGAGCAGTTCTTC.

This clone appeared a few times. This chain's CDR3 is CASSLAGRGHEQFF. The CDR3 bases are TGTGCCAGCAGCTTAGCGGGGCGGGGCCATGAGCAGTTCTTC. The J gene is TRBJ2-1, the V gene TRBV7-9; a weak D match, TRBD2 (6 bases). Trimming removed 0 bases from V and 8 bases from J, with 11 bases in between. The germline V gene has CDR1 SEHNR and CDR2 FQNEAQ (reference sequence). The CDR3 sequence is 14 residues long.

This clone was seen a single time. The chain combines TRBV27 with TRBJ2-2; TRBD2 aligns across 10 bases. The germline CDR1 and CDR2 sequences are MNHEY and SMNVEV (reference sequence). The CDR3 covers 18 residues. V shed 5 bases, J shed 4 bases, and the junction held 13 bases outside the gene matches. This chain's CDR3 is CASSPQIPSGGFTGELFF. CDR3 in DNA: TGTGCCAGCAGTCCACAGATTCCTAGCGGGGGCTTCACCGGGGAGCTGTTTTTT.

This chain uses TRBV29-1 with TRBJ2-5; D uncertain. Germline V gene lookup returns CDR1 SQVTM and CDR2 ANQGSEA. V was clipped by 7 bases and J by 0 bases, with 6 bases between them. The CDR3 totals 11 residues. The CDR3 sequence: CSALYQETQYF. The DNA of the CDR3 is TGCAGCGCCCTGTACCAAGAGACCCAGTACTTC.

V usage is TRBV6-1 and J usage is TRBJ2-3, with 7 bases lining up with TRBD2. Germline lookup yields CDR1 MNHNS and CDR2 SASEGT. The CDR3 runs to 17 residues. V lost 1 base to trimming and J lost 6 bases; unmatched junction nucleotides: 13. CDR3 sequence (DNA): TGTGCCAGCAGTGAAGTCGCTAGCGGATATCCAGGCGATACGCAGTATTTT. This codes for CASSEVASGYPGDTQYF.

The rearrangement joins TRBV4-1 to TRBJ2-5, with a possible D match to TRBD2 (5 bases). Germline V gene sequence: CDR1 MGHRA, CDR2 YSYEKL. This CDR3 spans 15 amino acids. Between the trimmed V and J ends, which lost 4 bases and 2 bases, there was a span of 14 bases. CDR3 protein: CASSLGGRKQETQYF. The CDR3 bases are TGCGCCAGCAGCCTCGGAGGCCGGAAGCAAGAGACCCAGTACTTC.

This sequence joins TRBV27 and TRBJ2-1; D is perhaps TRBD1 (7 bases). This CDR3 spans 14 amino acids. The germline CDR1 and CDR2 sequences are MNHEY and SMNVEV (reference sequence). Trimming shortened V by 5 bases and J by 7 bases, and 15 bases separated the two germline ends. CDR3 DNA sequence: TGTGCCAGCAGTACGCCAGGGGGGCGGAATGAGCAGTTCTTC. Its protein is CASSTPGGRNEQFF.